The rows below give T cell receptor beta chains drawn from one sample of a study of blood T cell repertoires in COVID-19. Sequenced by immunoSEQ multiplex PCR; TCRdb stores in-frame clones only, minus some. The sample yields roughly 77,000 clones, about four fifths seen once. Source material: peripheral blood. The source of these receptors is a man aged 55-75 years with COVID-19, enrolled during active disease. The CDR3 runs from the conserved cysteine through the conserved F or W. Each record gives: clone size, J gene, D gene, V gene, CDR3 DNA, CDR3 protein. D genes are given only for firm matches. Clone sizes are given selectively: once, few, many, or a class where the clone is expanded.

>NA|TRBJ2-7|NA|TRBV28
TGTGCCAGCAGTTCCCTAGAAATCTACGAGCAGTACTTC
CASSSLEIYEQYF
>few|TRBJ2-1|NA|TRBV5-1
TGCGCCAGCAGCTTGGGCGCCACCTACAATGAGCAGTTCTTC
CASSLGATYNEQFF
>NA|TRBJ2-1|NA|TRBV5-1
TGCGCCAGCAGCTTGGTGGCAGACAATGAGCAGTTCTTC
CASSLVADNEQFF
>NA|TRBJ2-7|NA|TRBV5-4
TGTGCCAGCAGGGACTGGCTCGACGAGCAGTACTTC
CASRDWLDEQYF
>once|TRBJ2-3|NA|TRBV5-3
TGTGCCAGAAGCTTGGGGACAGGGGGCAGAACTAGCGGGAAGGTGGGCACAGATACGCAGTATTTT
CARSLGTGGRTSGKVGTDTQYF
>NA|TRBJ2-1|NA|TRBV2
TGTGCCAGCAGATCGAGCTCTAGACTAGAATACAATGAGCAGTTCTTC
CASRSSSRLEYNEQFF
>NA|TRBJ2-5|NA|TRBV19
TGTGCCAGTAGTATAGGCCAGGGTATATTCGGAGAGACCCAGTACTTC
CASSIGQGIFGETQYF
>NA|TRBJ1-4|NA|TRBV2
TGTGCCAGCAACAGGAATGAAAAACTGTTTTTT
CASNRNEKLFF
>few|TRBJ2-3|NA|TRBV15
TGTGCCACCAGCAGAGACCGAGGGCAGGCTCGAGATACGCAGTATTTT
CATSRDRGQARDTQYF
>NA|TRBJ2-2|TRBD1|TRBV5-1
TGCGCCAGCAGCTCGGGACAGGGGGGTTCCGGGGAGCTGTTTTTT
CASSSGQGGSGELFF
>NA|TRBJ2-3|NA|TRBV7-2
TGTGCCAGCAGCCCGGAGGCCGGGTCCGGTGGTACGCAGTATTTT
CASSPEAGSGGTQYF
>NA|TRBJ1-3|NA|TRBV5-1
TGCGCCAGCAGCTCTGACAACCTCTCTGGAAACACCATATATTTT
CASSSDNLSGNTIYF
>medium-sized|TRBJ1-5|NA|TRBV7-9
TGTGCCAGCAGCTTAGGAGGTGGTCAGCCCCAGCATTTT
CASSLGGGQPQHF